The 10 T cell receptor beta chains below were found in one sample sequenced in a study of cytomegalovirus exposure and HLA in healthy donors. PCR primers comprised 60 Vbeta and 13 Jbeta primers. Data came from immunoSEQ multiplex PCR; TCRdb stores just in-frame clones and leaves some out. The sample totals about 200,000 clones; its top ten clones hold 0.74%. Input material: PBMCs. The source of these receptors is a boy younger than 18 in good health and CMV-seronegative.

J is TRBJ1-5 and V is TRBV5-6; D gene ambiguous. The CDR3 extends over 13 amino acids. V dropped 4 bases and J dropped 2 bases, with 7 bases sitting between them. In germline, CDR1 is SGHDT, CDR2 YYEEEE. The CDR3 spells CASSRRGNQPQHF. The CDR3 DNA reads as TGTGCCAGCAGCAGGAGGGGCAATCAGCCCCAGCATTTT.

This chain links TRBV7-9 with TRBJ2-1; 10 bases are a match to TRBD2. V trimming: 6 bases; J trimming: 5 bases; junction bases outside the gene matches: 16. The CDR3 spans 18 residues. From germline, CDR1 is SEHNR and CDR2 FQNEAQ (reference sequence). The CDR3 region is CASSSGALLAGTHNEQFF. CDR3 DNA sequence: TGTGCCAGCAGTTCCGGCGCCTTACTAGCGGGGACCCACAATGAGCAGTTCTTC.

This chain connects TRBV7-3 to TRBJ2-1, with D tentatively TRBD1 (5 bases). The V end was cut by 2 bases, the J end by 7 bases, with 21 bases between. Germline CDR1 SGHTA, CDR2 FQGTGA. The CDR3 length is 17 residues. CDR3 loop: CASSLYPARVQLNEQFF. DNA of the CDR3: TGTGCCAGCAGCTTATACCCCGCCAGGGTACAACTAAATGAGCAGTTCTTC.

This chain links TRBV30 with TRBJ1-1, with D possibly matching TRBD1 (5 bases). Looked up from germline, CDR1 is GTSNPN and CDR2 is SVGIG (reference sequence). The CDR3 is 13 amino acids. Trimming took off 3 bases at V and 1 base at J, with 9 bases between the two ends. DNA for the CDR3: TGTGCCTGGAGCGACAGTACGAACACTGAAGCTTTCTTT. Amino acids: CAWSDSTNTEAFF.

The chain joins TRBV4-1 to TRBJ1-2; D is unclear. With 5 bases removed from V and 4 bases from J, the gap between germline ends came to 17 bases. This CDR3 comprises 15 residues. Germline CDR1 is MGHRA and CDR2 is YSYEKL. The CDR3, as DNA: TGCGCCAGCAGCGCCCCGCAGGTGGGAGTCTATGGCTACACCTTC. Translating it yields CASSAPQVGVYGYTF.

The CDR3 is CASSLNSGGREQYF. The CDR3 nucleotides are TGTGCCAGCAGCTTAAACAGCGGGGGACGCGAGCAGTACTTC. The rearrangement uses TRBV7-3 and TRBJ2-7; TRBD2 matches 8 bases. The ends lost 1 base at V and 6 bases at J; junction bases unmatched: 5. The CDR3 covers 14 residues. In germline, CDR1 is SGHTA, CDR2 FQGTGA.

The V gene is TRBV7-8, the J gene TRBJ2-7; perhaps TRBD2 as D (5 bases). Trimming pared 5 bases from V and 4 bases from J, leaving 18 bases between. Germline assignment: CDR1 SGHVS and CDR2 FQNEAQ. The CDR3 is 15 amino acids. The CDR3 is CASSPGGGLSYEQYF. As DNA, the CDR3 is TGTGCCAGCAGCCCAGGTGGAGGTCTGAGTTACGAGCAGTACTTC.

The V gene is TRBV18, the J gene TRBJ1-5; 9 bases agree with TRBD1. V was pared by 4 bases and J by 2 bases, with 24 bases of the junction left unmatched. CDR3 size: 22 residues. CDR1 KGHSH and CDR2 LQKENI come from the germline V gene. CDR3 DNA sequence: TGTGCCAGCTCACGTGTTCTTTATTCGGGACAGGGTTTTGAAGGAGGCAATCAGCCCCAGCATTTT. Protein product: CASSRVLYSGQGFEGGNQPQHF.

This chain uses TRBV5-1 with TRBJ2-1, with TRBD2 identical over 13 bases. The germline CDR1 and CDR2 sequences are SGHRS and YFSETQ. This CDR3 has 15 amino acids. The junction had 7 bases not matched to a gene; V was cut back by 3 bases and J by 10 bases. The CDR3 protein is CASSYGLAGDREQFF. DNA of the CDR3: TGCGCCAGCAGCTATGGACTAGCGGGGGATCGAGAGCAGTTCTTC.

The genes are TRBV7-6 and TRBJ2-7, with a weak D call TRBD2 (6 bases). Trimming took off 5 bases at V and 2 bases at J, with 13 bases between the two ends. The germline V gene has CDR1 SGHVS and CDR2 FNYEAQ. This CDR3 region has 14 residues. CDR3 in DNA: TGTGCCAGCAGCCTAGTGAGCGGGCCCTACGAGCAGTACTTC. This encodes CASSLVSGPYEQYF.